Given below is one T cell receptor (beta chain) in context. This clone's antigen is unknown. Qualities for individual bases were not recorded, and no much larger clone is one base off. TCRbeta CDR3 regions were amplified from genomic DNA by means of the immunoSEQ Assay, a bias-controlled multiplex PCR. The study's own analysis went as follows. The number of nucleated cells in each sample was estimated from the amplification of reference gene primers within the assay. Sequence reads were collapsed and filtered to measure the absolute abundance of every unique TCRbeta CDR3 rearrangement. For each sample, productive Simpson clonality was calculated as the square root of Simpson's diversity index across productive rearrangements. TCRdb took over this immuneACCESS table, retaining in-frame rearrangements with V and J assigned. Such tables are incomplete; in checked studies, under half of the missing clones stem from an unresolved V gene, and the remainder is unexplained. Clone size and the V and J calls come from that table; the DNA yielded D and trimming. Across this sample there are some 70,000 clones, with about 88% seen only once. The ten biggest clones cover around 2.5% of the sample.

The data are from a study of blood T cell repertoires in COVID-19 (dated by TCRdb to the early 2020s). Context from the whole study: Samples from collaborators originated in the United States, Italy and Spain and spanned both the acute and convalescent phases of COVID-19. Where HLA class I and class II types were available, the types were taken from metadata supplied by the sample provider, not from assay-based typing. Subjects who had been exposed to COVID-19, were actively infected with it, or had recovered from it provided the deeply sampled blood TCRbeta repertoires that made up the dataset. Samples came from the ongoing ImmuneRACE study (first 160 participants) plus 1,254 subjects from 6 global collaborators. The material from the prospective study consisted of cDNA or gDNA derived from T cells, B-cell-depleted T cells, or PBMCs. A freely available public database, intended as a resource for researchers studying the immune response to SARS-CoV-2, is where the repertoires were released. A de-identified subject ID, COVID-19 status, age in years and sex were almost always included in the sample metadata.

On the study overall, not on this receptor specifically: The quantity of clinical and demographic metadata differed by source and by participant and was supplied without curation.

Collaborating institutions collected whole blood in K2EDTA tubes following their own protocols. Collaborator samples were shipped for TCRbeta analysis as frozen whole blood, isolated PBMCs, or DNA extracted from either sample type. CDR1 MGHRA and CDR2 YSYEKL were looked up in the germline V gene. The V end gives up 1 base and the J end 2 bases, leaving 7 bases in the junction not matched to a gene. The CDR3 sequence holds 16 residues, the cysteine and phenylalanine included. The retained sequence is limited to the CDR3, 48 bases, with the frame set at the first base. The sample comprised peripheral blood. The rearranged chain carries TRBV4-1 and TRBJ2-7; 8 of the junction bases match TRBD1. The TCR comes from a man between 65 and 85 years old with active or convalescent COVID-19. The DNA reads TGCGCCAGCAGCCAAGGTGCGGACAGGGTGACCTACGAGCAGTACTTC. This codes for CASSQGADRVTYEQYF.